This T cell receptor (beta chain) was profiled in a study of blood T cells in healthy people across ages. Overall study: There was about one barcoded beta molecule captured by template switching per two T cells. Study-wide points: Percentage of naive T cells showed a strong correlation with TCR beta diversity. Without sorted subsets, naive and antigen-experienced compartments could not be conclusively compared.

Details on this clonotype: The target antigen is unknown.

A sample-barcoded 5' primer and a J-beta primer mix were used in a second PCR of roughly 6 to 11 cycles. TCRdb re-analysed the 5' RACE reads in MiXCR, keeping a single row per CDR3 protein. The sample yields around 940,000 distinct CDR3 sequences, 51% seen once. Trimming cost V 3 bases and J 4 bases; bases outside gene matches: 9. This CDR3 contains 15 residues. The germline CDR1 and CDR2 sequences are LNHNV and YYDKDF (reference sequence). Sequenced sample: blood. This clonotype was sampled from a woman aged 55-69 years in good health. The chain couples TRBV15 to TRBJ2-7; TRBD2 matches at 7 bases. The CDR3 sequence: CATSRPGGRFYEQYF. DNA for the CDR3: TGTGCCACCAGCAGGCCCGGCGGGAGATTTTACGAGCAGTACTTC. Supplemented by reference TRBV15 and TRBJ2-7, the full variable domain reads DAMVIQNPRYQVTQFGKPVTLSCSQTLNHNVMYWYQQKSSQAPKLLFHYYDKDFNNEADTPDNFQSRRPNTSFCFLDIRSPGLGDTAMYLCATSRPGGRFYEQYFGPGTRLTVT.